The rows below give T cell receptor beta chains drawn from one sample of a study of T cells in Graves' hyperthyroidism and ophthalmopathy. TCRdb processed the multiplex PCR reads anew with MiXCR; each CDR3 protein has one entry. This sample carries hundreds of thousands of distinct CDR3 sequences, 30% to 40% of them seen once, and the ten largest clones take around 30%. Sequencing input: blood. These receptors were collected from a woman between 40 and 50 years old with Graves' hyperthyroidism. CDR3s include the opening cysteine and the closing phenylalanine or tryptophan. Fields, in order: J gene, D gene, clone size, V gene, CDR3 protein, CDR3 DNA. D genes are given only for firm matches. Not every row has a clone size; where given, it reads once, few, many or a size class.

>TRBJ2-7|-|many|TRBV29-1
CSAGTGTGGEQYF
TGCAGCGCCGGAACAGGGACGGGGGGCGAGCAGTACTTC
>TRBJ2-2|TRBD2|-|TRBV9
CASSVRGGAVGELFF
TGTGCCAGCAGCGTACGCGGGGGGGCCGTCGGGGAGCTGTTTTTT
>TRBJ2-7|-|many|TRBV29-1
CSVRDRTSYEQYF
TGCAGCGTGCGGGACAGAACCTCCTACGAGCAGTACTTC
>TRBJ1-2|-|many|TRBV12-3/TRBV12-4
CASSAHGEGYGYTF
TGTGCCAGCAGTGCCCACGGAGAGGGCTATGGCTACACCTTC
>TRBJ1-4|TRBD1|few|TRBV5-4
CASSWTGSGNEKLFF
TGTGCCAGCAGCTGGACAGGGTCGGGTAATGAAAAACTGTTTTTT
>TRBJ1-1|-|-|TRBV30
CACTKVGVGKAFF
TGTGCCTGCACCAAGGTTGGGGTCGGGAAAGCTTTCTTT
>TRBJ2-2|TRBD2|few|TRBV12-3/TRBV12-4
CASIGLAGRNTGELFF
TGTGCCAGTATAGGGCTAGCGGGGAGGAACACCGGGGAGCTGTTTTTT
>TRBJ2-7|-|many|TRBV7-9
CASSFAEHEQYF
TGTGCCAGCAGCTTCGCCGAACACGAGCAGTACTTC
>TRBJ1-4|-|once|TRBV7-2
CASNLSGGPLFF
TGTGCCAGCAACCTTAGCGGCGGCCCATTGTTTTTT
>TRBJ2-1|-|-|TRBV7-2
CASSLSGGTGNEQFF
TGTGCTAGCAGCCTAAGCGGGGGGACAGGGAATGAGCAGTTCTTC
>TRBJ2-2|TRBD2|-|TRBV7-8
CASSLEAGAYTGELFF
TGTGCCAGCAGCTTAGAAGCGGGGGCCTACACCGGGGAGCTGTTTTTT
>TRBJ2-7|-|many|TRBV19
CASRQGPYEQYF
TGTGCCAGTAGACAGGGACCCTACGAGCAGTACTTC
>TRBJ1-3|TRBD1|-|TRBV20-1
CSASPGLVGGPRNTIYF
TGCAGTGCTAGTCCCGGACTAGTAGGGGGCCCTAGAAACACCATATATTTT
>TRBJ1-3|-|few|TRBV28
CAISEGHSGNTIYF
TGTGCCATCTCCGAGGGGCATTCTGGAAACACCATATATTTT
>TRBJ1-1|TRBD1|-|TRBV2
CASLTGGEFGLTFF
TGTGCCAGCCTGACAGGGGGCGAATTCGGGCTGACTTTCTTT
>TRBJ2-7|-|many|TRBV11-3
CASSLQGLSEQYF
TGTGCCAGCAGCTTACAGGGTCTCTCCGAGCAGTACTTC
>TRBJ2-5|-|many|TRBV6-5
CASSYGQGGETQYF
TGTGCCAGCAGTTACGGGCAGGGTGGAGAGACCCAGTACTTC
>TRBJ1-2|-|many|TRBV7-8
CASSLGGGSEHYGYTF
TGTGCCAGCAGCTTAGGGGGGGGCTCGGAACACTATGGCTACACCTTC
>TRBJ1-2|-|many|TRBV7-9
CATPTVNGYTF
TGTGCCACCCCCACGGTGAATGGCTACACCTTC
>TRBJ2-7|TRBD1|-|TRBV10-3
CAISEKVDRGGEQYF
TGTGCCATCAGTGAGAAAGTGGACAGGGGAGGCGAGCAGTACTTC
>TRBJ2-7|TRBD1|many|TRBV7-2
CASSTGQGAFNEQYF
TGTGCCAGCAGCACAGGACAGGGGGCCTTCAACGAGCAGTACTTC
>TRBJ1-6|-|-|TRBV12-3/TRBV12-4
CASSPTWDNSPLHF
TGTGCCAGCAGTCCGACCTGGGATAATTCACCCCTCCACTTT
>TRBJ1-1|-|many|TRBV2
CATKGEQMNTEAFF
TGTGCCACCAAGGGGGAACAGATGAACACTGAAGCTTTCTTT
>TRBJ1-4|-|-|TRBV6-1
CASEARLIREKLFF
TGTGCCAGTGAGGCCAGGTTAATAAGGGAAAAACTGTTTTTT
>TRBJ1-5|TRBD1|few|TRBV27
CASSFDRDDQPQHF
TGTGCCAGCAGTTTCGACAGGGATGATCAGCCCCAGCATTTT
>TRBJ1-2|-|many|TRBV4-3
CASSQDQGWNYGYTF
TGCGCCAGCAGCCAAGACCAGGGATGGAACTATGGCTACACCTTC
>TRBJ2-7|-|few|TRBV7-2
CASSLGWAGTNYEQYF
TGTGCCAGCAGCTTAGGTTGGGCAGGGACGAACTACGAGCAGTACTTC
>TRBJ1-4|-|once|TRBV29-1
CSVRTATNEKLFF
TGCAGCGTCAGGACAGCAACTAATGAAAAACTGTTTTTT
>TRBJ1-5|-|many|TRBV2
CASTLWFDQPQHF
TGTGCCAGCACCCTTTGGTTCGACCAGCCCCAGCATTTT
>TRBJ1-5|-|-|TRBV4-1
CASSRTTVYSNQPQHF
TGCGCCAGCAGCCGAACAACAGTCTATAGCAATCAGCCCCAGCATTTT
>TRBJ2-7|-|few|TRBV7-2
CANSLDRLRGQQYF
TGTGCCAACAGCTTAGACAGGCTTCGGGGACAGCAGTACTTC
>TRBJ1-1|-|many|TRBV7-2
CASTTGVNTEAFF
TGTGCCAGCACAACAGGAGTAAACACTGAAGCTTTCTTT
>TRBJ1-2|TRBD1|many|TRBV6-5
CASSKDRGEANYGYTF
TGTGCCAGCAGTAAGGACAGGGGGGAAGCTAACTATGGCTACACCTTC
>TRBJ2-4|-|-|TRBV6-6
CASSYWGYIQYF
TGTGCCAGCAGTTACTGGGGTTACATTCAGTACTTC
>TRBJ2-7|-|few|TRBV30
CAWSVWRGSEQYF
TGTGCCTGGAGCGTCTGGCGAGGGTCCGAGCAGTACTTC
>TRBJ2-3|TRBD1|-|TRBV7-2
CASRTGQLSTDTQYF
TGTGCCAGCAGAACGGGACAGCTTAGCACAGATACGCAGTATTTT
>TRBJ1-5|-|-|TRBV2
CASSEVGYEKPQHF
TGTGCCAGCAGTGAAGTGGGTTACGAAAAGCCCCAGCATTTT
>TRBJ1-6|TRBD1|many|TRBV20-1
CSAYFPTGPYNSPLHF
TGCAGTGCTTACTTTCCGACAGGGCCATATAATTCACCCCTCCACTTT
>TRBJ2-7|TRBD1|few|TRBV20-1
CSAAKRTGIAYEQYF
TGCAGTGCTGCAAAAAGGACAGGGATCGCCTACGAGCAGTACTTC
>TRBJ2-5|-|-|TRBV29-1
CSVENQYF
TGCAGCGTTGAGAACCAGTACTTC
>TRBJ1-5|-|-|TRBV10-3
CAISARVPNQPQHF
TGTGCCATCAGTGCTAGAGTGCCTAATCAGCCCCAGCATTTT
>TRBJ2-7|TRBD2|many|TRBV20-1
CSAEKGASGTYEQYF
TGCAGTGCAGAGAAGGGAGCTAGCGGTACCTACGAGCAGTACTTC
>TRBJ1-5|TRBD1|-|TRBV27
CASSLLGGYSNQPQHF
TGTGCCAGCAGTTTATTAGGGGGCTATAGCAATCAGCCCCAGCATTTT
>TRBJ1-1|-|-|TRBV19
CASSRVLVNTEAFF
TGTGCCAGTAGTAGGGTGCTCGTGAACACTGAAGCTTTCTTT
>TRBJ1-1|-|-|TRBV18
CASSPYIGDAFF
TGTGCCAGCTCACCATACATCGGGGATGCTTTCTTT
>TRBJ2-3|-|-|TRBV29-1
CASSLGLASDTQYF
TGTGCCAGCAGTCTAGGGCTGGCATCGGATACGCAGTATTTT
>TRBJ1-4|-|-|TRBV7-2
CASSRSVGGLNEKLFF
TGTGCCAGCAGCCGTAGCGTAGGGGGGTTGAATGAAAAACTGTTTTTT
>TRBJ2-5|-|-|TRBV12-3/TRBV12-4
CASSFGTGRQETQYF
TGTGCCAGCAGTTTCGGGACTGGCCGCCAAGAGACCCAGTACTTC
>TRBJ1-3|TRBD1|-|TRBV6-5
CASRRTGVSGNTIYF
TGTGCCAGCAGAAGGACAGGGGTGTCGGGAAACACCATATATTTT
>TRBJ1-1|TRBD1|-|TRBV2
CASSHTGTGVNTEAFF
TGTGCCAGCAGCCATACCGGGACAGGGGTCAACACTGAAGCTTTCTTT
>TRBJ2-3|TRBD2|few|TRBV29-1
CSVEAGGTWSRTQYF
TGCAGCGTTGAGGCGGGGGGGACCTGGTCGCGGACGCAGTATTTT
>TRBJ1-2|-|many|TRBV11-2
CASSFGQPYGYTF
TGTGCCAGCAGCTTCGGCCAGCCCTATGGCTACACCTTC
>TRBJ1-1|-|few|TRBV12-3/TRBV12-4
CASSLNGRGNTEAFF
TGTGCCAGCAGTTTGAACGGGAGGGGTAACACTGAAGCTTTCTTT
>TRBJ2-7|-|-|TRBV28
CASSWLAGSLKQYF
TGTGCCAGCAGCTGGCTAGCAGGGTCCTTGAAGCAGTACTTC
>TRBJ2-3|-|few|TRBV7-9
CASSLSRTDTQYF
TGTGCCAGCAGCTTATCCCGGACAGATACGCAGTATTTT
>TRBJ2-7|-|many|TRBV7-9
CAIARSGSSYEQYF
TGTGCCATCGCGAGGTCGGGGAGCTCCTACGAGCAGTACTTC
>TRBJ2-7|TRBD1|few|TRBV20-1
CSARTGGYEQYF
TGCAGTGCTAGGACAGGGGGCTACGAGCAGTACTTC
>TRBJ1-5|-|many|TRBV20-1
CSAVIGDQPQHF
TGCAGTGCCGTTATAGGGGATCAGCCCCAGCATTTT
>TRBJ1-2|-|many|TRBV5-6
CASSRGEHGYTF
TGTGCCAGCAGCCGGGGAGAACATGGCTACACCTTC
>TRBJ1-4|-|-|TRBV13
CASSFTAAGPATNEKLFF
TGTGCCAGCAGCTTTACCGCGGCCGGCCCCGCAACTAATGAAAAACTGTTTTTT